Listed below are T cell receptor beta chains from one sample, sequenced in a study of identifying expanded T cells in peripheral blood. Libraries were prepared by immunoSEQ multiplex PCR; TCRdb keeps only in-frame clonotypes and omits some of them. The table records about 78,000 clones, 84% of them present only once. The material sequenced was blood. The receptors stem from a person between 18 and 70 years old in good health. Both conserved end residues are part of each CDR3. The order of the fields is D gene, clone size, V gene, CDR3 protein. A D gene is named only where the DNA matches it firmly. Expanded clones are given a class, and other clones once, few, many or no size at all.

D gene: -; clone size: -; V gene: TRBV30; CDR3 protein: CAWRAGTGNQPQHF
D gene: -; clone size: -; V gene: TRBV9; CDR3 protein: CASSTYNYGYTF
D gene: TRBD1; clone size: -; V gene: TRBV28; CDR3 protein: CASSATGRLINQPQHF
D gene: TRBD2; clone size: -; V gene: TRBV2; CDR3 protein: CASSDEREGYEQYF
D gene: TRBD1; clone size: few; V gene: TRBV7-2; CDR3 protein: CASSSGQGVGYTF
D gene: -; clone size: -; V gene: TRBV11-2; CDR3 protein: CASSSWSGTLHNEQFF
D gene: TRBD2; clone size: once; V gene: TRBV5-1; CDR3 protein: CASSLSSTMGGYGGELFF
D gene: -; clone size: -; V gene: TRBV5-4; CDR3 protein: CASSLGPDTTNEKLFF
D gene: -; clone size: -; V gene: TRBV10-1; CDR3 protein: CASRNTASVSYEQYF
D gene: -; clone size: once; V gene: TRBV7-3; CDR3 protein: CASSLIGGTDQETQYF
D gene: TRBD1; clone size: -; V gene: TRBV2; CDR3 protein: CASRGDSNNQPQHF
D gene: TRBD2; clone size: -; V gene: TRBV11-3; CDR3 protein: CASSLEGTSGSDEQFF
D gene: TRBD2; clone size: few; V gene: TRBV7-2; CDR3 protein: CASSPTSGRQDTQYF
D gene: -; clone size: few; V gene: TRBV2; CDR3 protein: CASGGTNQPQHF
D gene: -; clone size: -; V gene: TRBV21-1; CDR3 protein: CASSLWVGSNQPQHF
D gene: -; clone size: -; V gene: TRBV5-1; CDR3 protein: CASSLAPGSTDTQYF
D gene: TRBD1; clone size: -; V gene: TRBV5-1; CDR3 protein: CASSLATGAGANVLTF
D gene: -; clone size: once; V gene: TRBV29-1; CDR3 protein: CSVEDQGQPNEKLFF
D gene: TRBD1; clone size: -; V gene: TRBV4-1; CDR3 protein: CASSQKVPGQGFGELFF
D gene: TRBD1; clone size: -; V gene: TRBV7-2; CDR3 protein: CASSSGQGVTDEQYF
D gene: TRBD2; clone size: -; V gene: TRBV18; CDR3 protein: CASSPRLRETYNEQFF
D gene: TRBD2; clone size: -; V gene: TRBV19; CDR3 protein: CASTSGSSSYNEQFF
D gene: TRBD1; clone size: -; V gene: TRBV6-1; CDR3 protein: CASSERGPGNTIYF
D gene: -; clone size: medium-sized; V gene: TRBV5-1; CDR3 protein: CASSLESFGGDLFRTQRSYEQYF
D gene: -; clone size: -; V gene: TRBV7-3; CDR3 protein: CASSLNGYTEAFF
D gene: -; clone size: -; V gene: TRBV5-6; CDR3 protein: CASSEDGISGNTIYF
D gene: TRBD2; clone size: -; V gene: TRBV4-3; CDR3 protein: CASSQDTHRSGSLVNEQFF